Listed below are T cell receptor beta chains from one sample, sequenced in a study of CD8 T cells in Susac syndrome. TCRdb itself ran the immunoSEQ multiplex PCR reads through MiXCR, one entry per CDR3 protein. Seen here are roughly 250,000 distinct CDR3 sequences, 90% to 96% observed once, and the top ten hold 0.08% to 0.11%. The sequenced sample was CD4+ T cells from PBMCs. Receptors were obtained from a human donor with Susac syndrome. The CDR3 runs from the conserved cysteine through the conserved F or W. A D gene is named only where the DNA matches it firmly. Only part of the rows carry a size: once, few, many, or a class if the clone is expanded.

V: TRBV27
size: .
J: TRBJ1-4
D: TRBD1
CDR3: CASSWTGLGEKLFF
DNA: TGTGCCAGCAGTTGGACAGGGCTTGGTGAAAAACTGTTTTTT

V: TRBV5-1
size: .
J: TRBJ2-3
D: TRBD2
CDR3: CASSPGEGGDTQYF
DNA: TGCGCCAGCAGCCCGGGGGAGGGTGGCGATACGCAGTATTTT

V: TRBV5-1
size: once
J: TRBJ2-7
D: TRBD2
CDR3: CASSPAPSGGSSSYEQYF
DNA: TGCGCCAGCAGCCCGGCTCCGTCAGGCGGGAGCAGCTCCTACGAGCAGTACTTC

V: TRBV12-3/TRBV12-4
size: .
J: TRBJ1-5
D: .
CDR3: CASSPVISNQPQHF
DNA: TGTGCCAGCAGTCCTGTCATTAGCAATCAGCCCCAGCATTTT

V: TRBV30
size: .
J: TRBJ1-2
D: .
CDR3: CAWSVGTTSSRTF
DNA: TGTGCCTGGAGTGTGGGGACAACCTCCTCAAGGACCTTC

V: TRBV23-1
size: .
J: TRBJ2-7
D: TRBD2
CDR3: CASSQSRASGKCHEQYF
DNA: TGCGCCAGCAGTCAATCGAGGGCTAGCGGGAAATGCCACGAGCAGTACTTC

V: TRBV4-1
size: .
J: TRBJ2-7
D: .
CDR3: CASTPRVGPLSEQYF
DNA: TGCGCCAGCACCCCCCGTGTCGGGCCCCTTAGCGAGCAGTACTTC

V: TRBV29-1
size: .
J: TRBJ1-2
D: .
CDR3: CSAQGSFNYGYTF
DNA: TGCAGCGCACAGGGATCCTTTAACTATGGCTACACCTTC

V: TRBV9
size: .
J: TRBJ2-1
D: .
CDR3: CASSVSGFYNEQFF
DNA: TGTGCCAGCAGCGTTAGCGGATTCTACAATGAGCAGTTCTTC

V: TRBV12-3/TRBV12-4
size: .
J: TRBJ2-1
D: TRBD1
CDR3: CASSIRTGINEQFF
DNA: TGTGCCAGCAGTATAAGGACAGGGATCAATGAGCAGTTCTTC

V: TRBV20-1
size: .
J: TRBJ2-7
D: .
CDR3: CSARSLVDEQYF
DNA: TGCAGTGCTAGGAGTCTTGTCGACGAGCAGTACTTC

V: TRBV28
size: .
J: TRBJ2-1
D: TRBD2
CDR3: CASSPSGNSYNEQFF
DNA: TGTGCCAGCAGTCCTAGCGGGAACTCCTACAATGAGCAGTTCTTC

V: TRBV5-1
size: .
J: TRBJ2-5
D: .
CDR3: CASSYGHYQETQYF
DNA: TGCGCCAGCAGCTATGGACACTACCAAGAGACCCAGTACTTC

V: TRBV2
size: .
J: TRBJ2-7
D: .
CDR3: CASDWAYEQYF
DNA: TGTGCCAGTGATTGGGCCTACGAGCAGTACTTC

V: TRBV29-1
size: .
J: TRBJ2-7
D: .
CDR3: CSAQDSYEQYF
DNA: TGCAGCGCGCAGGATTCCTACGAGCAGTACTTC

V: TRBV20-1
size: .
J: TRBJ2-5
D: TRBD2
CDR3: CSAPASGWETQYF
DNA: TGCAGTGCACCGGCTAGCGGGTGGGAGACCCAGTACTTC

V: TRBV30
size: .
J: TRBJ2-1
D: TRBD2
CDR3: CAWSVRISAGGLSEFF
DNA: TGTGCCTGGAGTGTACGGATCTCCGCGGGAGGGCTAAGTGAGTTCTTC

V: TRBV20-1
size: .
J: TRBJ2-7
D: .
CDR3: CSASAGQNYEQYF
DNA: TGCAGTGCTAGCGCGGGACAGAACTACGAGCAGTACTTC

V: TRBV9
size: .
J: TRBJ2-6
D: .
CDR3: CASSVGLTRTGANVLTF
DNA: TGTGCCAGCAGCGTAGGACTCACGAGAACTGGGGCCAACGTCCTGACTTTC

V: TRBV18
size: .
J: TRBJ1-1
D: .
CDR3: CASSRQANTEAFF
DNA: TGTGCCAGCTCACGACAGGCGAACACTGAAGCTTTCTTT

V: TRBV5-1
size: .
J: TRBJ2-7
D: .
CDR3: CASTQEPRGRYEQYF
DNA: TGCGCCAGCACCCAAGAACCCAGGGGACGTTACGAGCAGTACTTC

V: TRBV28
size: .
J: TRBJ2-7
D: .
CDR3: CASSSGTSLYEQYF
DNA: TGTGCCAGCAGTTCGGGGACAAGCCTCTACGAGCAGTACTTC

V: TRBV5-6
size: .
J: TRBJ2-3
D: .
CDR3: CASSPRDRKDTQYF
DNA: TGTGCCAGCAGCCCGCGGGACAGAAAAGATACGCAGTATTTT

V: TRBV29-1
size: .
J: TRBJ1-1
D: .
CDR3: CSGTENTEAFF
DNA: TGCAGCGGGACAGAAAACACTGAAGCTTTCTTT

V: TRBV29-1
size: .
J: TRBJ1-2
D: TRBD1
CDR3: CSAAPQGASNGYTF
DNA: TGCAGCGCTGCACCCCAGGGGGCGTCGAATGGCTACACCTTC

V: TRBV9
size: .
J: TRBJ2-3
D: TRBD2
CDR3: CASSKRTSRDTQYF
DNA: TGTGCCAGCAGCAAACGGACTAGTCGGGATACGCAGTATTTT

V: TRBV27
size: .
J: TRBJ1-1
D: .
CDR3: CASSSGMTYTEAFF
DNA: TGTGCCAGCAGTTCCGGGATGACGTACACTGAAGCTTTCTTT

V: TRBV16
size: .
J: TRBJ1-1
D: TRBD1
CDR3: CASSQSRQGWSTEAFF
DNA: TGTGCCAGCAGCCAATCCCGACAGGGATGGTCCACTGAAGCTTTCTTT

V: TRBV29-1
size: .
J: TRBJ2-2
D: .
CDR3: CSVAHQIDTGELFF
DNA: TGCAGCGTTGCCCACCAGATAGACACCGGGGAGCTGTTTTTT

V: TRBV30
size: .
J: TRBJ2-7
D: .
CDR3: CAWSRAEQYF
DNA: TGTGCCTGGAGCCGAGCGGAGCAGTACTTC

V: TRBV20-1
size: .
J: TRBJ2-1
D: .
CDR3: CSASSGTNYNEQFF
DNA: TGCAGTGCTAGCTCCGGGACAAATTACAATGAGCAGTTCTTC

V: TRBV7-9
size: .
J: TRBJ1-3
D: .
CDR3: CASSSDAISGNTIYF
DNA: TGTGCCAGCAGCTCCGACGCCATCTCTGGAAACACCATATATTTT

V: TRBV19
size: .
J: TRBJ2-7
D: .
CDR3: CASSIVANYEQYF
DNA: TGTGCCAGTAGTATTGTCGCCAACTACGAGCAGTACTTC

V: TRBV3-1
size: .
J: TRBJ2-5
D: .
CDR3: CASSQPTAYQETQYF
DNA: TGTGCCAGCAGCCAACCCACAGCGTATCAAGAGACCCAGTACTTC

V: TRBV28
size: .
J: TRBJ1-4
D: TRBD1
CDR3: CASMLGGGGSEKLFF
DNA: TGTGCCAGCATGCTCGGGGGAGGGGGCTCAGAAAAACTGTTTTTT

V: TRBV11-2
size: .
J: TRBJ1-4
D: .
CDR3: CASSILRTAAEKLFF
DNA: TGTGCCAGCAGCATATTAAGGACAGCCGCTGAAAAACTGTTTTTT

V: TRBV9
size: .
J: TRBJ2-7
D: .
CDR3: CASSPFMGPYEQYF
DNA: TGTGCCAGCAGCCCCTTTATGGGCCCCTACGAGCAGTACTTC

V: TRBV6-2/TRBV6-3
size: .
J: TRBJ2-5
D: TRBD1
CDR3: CASRDRGEETQYF
DNA: TGTGCCAGCAGAGACAGGGGAGAAGAGACCCAGTACTTC

V: TRBV5-6
size: .
J: TRBJ2-5
D: .
CDR3: CASSLSSSGQETQYF
DNA: TGTGCCAGCAGCTTGTCTAGCTCGGGACAAGAGACCCAGTACTTC

V: TRBV28
size: .
J: TRBJ2-6
D: .
CDR3: CASSRGGANVLTF
DNA: TGTGCCAGCAGCCGCGGTGGGGCCAACGTCCTGACTTTC

V: TRBV11-1
size: .
J: TRBJ2-7
D: .
CDR3: CASSLAQTTYEQYF
DNA: TGTGCCAGCAGCTTAGCTCAGACCACCTACGAGCAGTACTTC

V: TRBV2
size: .
J: TRBJ2-7
D: .
CDR3: CASSGSLGYEQYF
DNA: TGTGCCAGCAGTGGATCCCTCGGCTACGAGCAGTACTTC

V: TRBV15
size: .
J: TRBJ1-5
D: .
CDR3: CATSRAGDSNQPQHF
DNA: TGTGCCACCAGCAGAGCAGGGGATAGCAATCAGCCCCAGCATTTT

V: TRBV11-2
size: .
J: TRBJ2-7
D: TRBD2
CDR3: CASSLGLAGGPVRDQYF
DNA: TGTGCCAGCAGCTTGGGACTAGCGGGAGGGCCCGTTAGAGATCAGTACTTC

V: TRBV7-9
size: .
J: TRBJ2-7
D: .
CDR3: CASSHPGARAYEQYF
DNA: TGTGCCAGCAGCCACCCCGGGGCCCGCGCCTACGAGCAGTACTTC

V: TRBV12-3/TRBV12-4
size: .
J: TRBJ2-1
D: .
CDR3: CASSLSPGPAYNEQFF
DNA: TGTGCCAGCAGTTTGTCCCCGGGCCCGGCCTACAATGAGCAGTTCTTC

V: TRBV4-2
size: .
J: TRBJ2-7
D: TRBD2
CDR3: CASSKDPLRTSGRDRFEQYF
DNA: TGTGCCAGCAGTAAAGACCCCCTACGGACTAGCGGGAGGGACCGTTTCGAGCAGTACTTC

V: TRBV5-6
size: .
J: TRBJ1-2
D: .
CDR3: CASSLGRPYYGYTF
DNA: TGTGCCAGCAGCTTAGGACGACCCTACTATGGCTACACCTTC

V: TRBV7-2
size: .
J: TRBJ2-5
D: .
CDR3: CASSLDPGSQETQYF
DNA: TGTGCCAGCAGCTTAGACCCGGGAAGCCAAGAGACCCAGTACTTC

V: TRBV12-3/TRBV12-4
size: .
J: TRBJ1-3
D: .
CDR3: CASSLDTGNTIYF
DNA: TGTGCCAGCAGCTTGGACACTGGAAACACCATATATTTT